This T cell receptor beta chain came from a study of CD8 T cells in ankylosing spondylitis. Overall study findings and caveats: Reactive arthritis synovial fluid and blood previously showed some of these motif variants. Reportedly, significant enrichment of disease-linked clones occurred in matched ankylosing spondylitis synovial fluid. Ankylosing spondylitis blood seemed to carry a telltale TCR beta motif made of eight or nine highly homologous variants. CD8+ by phenotype, disease-linked clones were relatively rare in peripheral blood.

This clonotype was detected a few times. As yet, its antigen is unknown. Making use of molecular barcodes, quantitative 5'-RACE generated TCR beta libraries. MiXCR, applied by TCRdb to the 5' RACE reads, yields one record per CDR3 protein. The data show a few hundred thousand distinct CDR3 sequences, 7% to 9% seen once. The germline gives CDR1 SEHNR, CDR2 FQNEAQ (reference sequence). V shed 2 bases, J shed 9 bases, and the junction held 6 bases outside the gene matches. The CDR3 spans 16 residues. The rearrangement uses TRBV7-9 and TRBJ2-1, with 14 positions matching TRBD2. Sequenced material: blood, either unsorted or a sorted T cell fraction (not recorded which). This TCR was sampled from a male donor with ankylosing spondylitis. CDR3 sequence: CASSLTGTSGRFEQFF. The CDR3 DNA sequence: TGTGCCAGCAGCTTAACCGGGACTAGCGGGAGATTTGAGCAGTTCTTC.